This TCR beta chain was captured by sequencing in a study of blood T cell repertoires in COVID-19. Across the study: Donors in the United States, Italy and Spain gave samples during acute or convalescent COVID-19. PBMCs, B-cell-depleted T cells, or T cells were the source of the cDNA or gDNA that made up the material.

Germline V gene sequence: CDR1 LNHDA, CDR2 SQIVND (reference sequence). V lost 7 bases to trimming and J lost 4 bases; unmatched junction nucleotides: 14. This CDR3 has 17 residues. Per the original methods: The assay estimated nucleated cells by amplifying reference gene primers. Using immunoSEQ multiplex PCR, the repertoire was profiled, and TCRdb retains in-frame clones only, with some absent. V and J calls and clone size come straight from that table; D and trimming were deduced from the DNA. Of over 400,000 clones listed, approximately 91% are singletons. Individuals aged about 18 to 89 years were recruited from 24 US areas.

Sequencing was carried out using PBMCs or T cells enriched from blood (not recorded which). This clonotype was sampled from an older woman who had recovered from COVID-19. The V and J genes are TRBV19 and TRBJ2-2, with TRBD1 matching 8 bases. CDR3 loop: CASKGVAGGAGTGELFF. CDR3 nucleotides: TGTGCCAGTAAGGGAGTAGCAGGGGGCGCCGGCACCGGGGAGCTGTTTTTT.